The 20 T cell receptor beta chains below come from one sample, sequenced in a study of response to subunit inactivated influenza vaccine. TCRdb analysed the RT-PCR reads with MiXCR anew, one entry per CDR3 protein. Altogether hundreds of thousands of distinct CDR3 sequences are present, 15% to 18% being singletons, with the ten largest covering roughly 10%. The sample here was PBMCs from blood, taken about 13 days after vaccination. These receptors originate from a man in his forties or fifties who received an inactivated influenza vaccine.

The rearrangement joins TRBV5-1 to TRBJ2-1; 7 bases are shared with TRBD2. V gave up 0 bases and J gave up 9 bases; unmatched junction bases: 3. Germline V gene sequence: CDR1 SGHRS, CDR2 YFSETQ. The CDR3 consists of 13 residues. Here the CDR3 reads CASSLAWEGEQFF. CDR3 in DNA: TGCGCCAGCAGCTTGGCCTGGGAGGGTGAGCAGTTCTTC. The variable domain in full, with the rest retrieved from reference TRBV5-1 and TRBJ2-1, is KAGVTQTPRYLIKTRGQQVTLSCSPISGHRSVSWYQQTPGQGLQFLFEYFSETQRNKGNFPGRFSGRQFSNSRSEMNVSTLELGDSALYLCASSLAWEGEQFFGPGTRLTVL.

The CDR3 DNA is TGTGCCAGCAGGGTAGCGGGCAGCTACAATGAGCAGTTCTTC. Translation gives CASRVAGSYNEQFF. V gene TRBV12-3 or TRBV12-4 combines with J gene TRBJ2-1, with 7 bases matching TRBD2. This CDR3 contains 14 residues. J gave up 3 bases and V 6 bases, and 5 bases lay outside the gene matches.

In its sample, this clonotype was seen a few times. The V and J genes are TRBV5-5 and TRBJ2-5; 8 bases map to TRBD1. The CDR3 sequence is 14 residues long. J gave up 6 bases and V 3 bases, and 7 bases lay outside the gene matches. Per germline, CDR1 SGHKS and CDR2 YYEKEE (reference sequence). Here the CDR3 reads CASSSGQALQTQYF. The CDR3 region has the DNA TGTGCCAGCAGCTCGGGACAGGCGCTACAGACCCAGTACTTC.

The chain combines TRBV20-1 with TRBJ2-1, with D perhaps matching TRBD1 or TRBD2 (5 bases each). Trimming left V 1 base short and J 6 bases short, with 10 bases between. CDR3 size: 13 residues. Germline V CDR1 and CDR2: DFQATT, SNEGSKA (reference sequence). The CDR3 spells CSARAGTLNEQFF. The CDR3 nucleotides read TGCAGTGCTAGAGCTGGGACCCTCAATGAGCAGTTCTTC.

This clonotype has more than one count but fewer than ten. This chain connects TRBV12-3 or TRBV12-4 to TRBJ1-5, with D perhaps matching TRBD1 (5 bases). V dropped 0 bases and J dropped 1 base, with 13 bases sitting between them. CDR3 length equals 17 residues. This CDR3 reads CASSLAGDGVSNQPQHF. In nucleotides, the CDR3 is TGTGCCAGCAGTTTAGCAGGGGATGGGGTCAGCAATCAGCCCCAGCATTTT.

This clonotype was recorded at least ten times. This chain connects TRBV9 to TRBJ2-3; 8 positions agree with TRBD2. V was pared by 2 bases and J by 2 bases, with 1 base of the junction left unmatched. The CDR3 sequence is 14 residues long. Germline V gene data show CDR1 as SGDLS and CDR2 as YYNGEE. CDR3 loop: CASSVSGVTDTQYF. CDR3 DNA: TGTGCCAGCAGCGTTAGCGGGGTCACAGATACGCAGTATTTT.

This clonotype was observed a few times. The chain uses TRBV6-2 or TRBV6-3 and TRBJ2-3, with D possibly TRBD2 on 6 matching bases. The CDR3 extends over 18 amino acids. CDR1 is MNHEY and CDR2 is SVGEGT in the germline V gene. V was cut by 2 bases and J by 0 bases, with 18 bases left in between. CDR3 sequence: CASSYGAGQTFSTDTQYF. The CDR3 DNA is TGTGCCAGCAGTTACGGGGCGGGGCAGACTTTTAGCACAGATACGCAGTATTTT.

This rearrangement joins TRBV12-3 or TRBV12-4 to TRBJ2-3, with a possible D match to TRBD2 (6 bases). This CDR3 region has 15 residues. The V end was cut by 7 bases, the J end by 5 bases, with 19 bases between. The DNA of the CDR3 is TGTGCCAGCACCCAGCGGCTAGCGCGCGGAGATACGCAGTATTTT. Its translation: CASTQRLARGDTQYF.

This clonotype was seen only a few times. This sequence joins TRBV7-9 and TRBJ2-1, with TRBD2 matching over 9 bases. The germline V gene encodes CDR1 SEHNR and CDR2 FQNEAQ (reference sequence). V dropped 5 bases and J dropped 6; count of bases not matched to a gene: 8. The CDR3 is made up of 15 amino acids. CDR3 nucleotides: TGTGCCAGCAGCCCCCAAGGCGGGAGGGCCAATGAGCAGTTCTTC. This gives the protein CASSPQGGRANEQFF.

This chain uses TRBV18 with TRBJ2-5, with D hard to call. This CDR3 comprises 14 residues. Trimming removed 0 bases from V and 2 bases from J, with 7 bases in between. The germline gives CDR1 KGHSH, CDR2 LQKENI. For the CDR3, the DNA is TGTGCCAGCTCACCACCGACACAGCAAGAGACCCAGTACTTC. The encoded protein is CASSPPTQQETQYF.

The V and J genes are TRBV20-1 and TRBJ2-5, with 9 nucleotides matching TRBD2. Germline V gene lookup returns CDR1 DFQATT and CDR2 SNEGSKA (reference sequence). With V trimmed by 8 bases and J by 5 bases, 12 bases remained unmatched. This CDR3 contains 14 residues. The CDR3 DNA reads as TGCAGTACACCTAGCGGGGTTTTGCGGGAGACCCAGTACTTC. Translating it yields CSTPSGVLRETQYF.

The chain links TRBV4-2 to TRBJ2-1; D is unresolved. The germline V and J ends were trimmed by 6 bases and 4 bases, with 10 bases remaining between them. The CDR3 covers 13 residues. Looked up from germline, CDR1 is LGHNA and CDR2 is YNFKEQ. DNA for the CDR3: TGTGCCAGCAGAACTCTCGGGTACAATGAGCAGTTCTTC. Translating gives CASRTLGYNEQFF.

The chain employs TRBV5-1 and TRBJ2-7; TRBD1 matches 11 bases. The junction had 10 bases not matched to a gene; V was cut back by 4 bases and J by 4 bases. Germline-derived CDR1 and CDR2 are SGHRS and YFSETQ. The length of the CDR3 is 16 residues. This CDR3 reads CASSLEPGQGGYEQYF. The CDR3 region has the DNA TGCGCCAGCAGCCTAGAGCCGGGACAGGGGGGATACGAGCAGTACTTC.

The genes are TRBV7-9 and TRBJ2-3, with 7 bases fitting TRBD1. The CDR3 loop spans 12 amino acids. The germline V gene encodes CDR1 SEHNR and CDR2 FQNEAQ (reference sequence). Germline trimming cut 6 bases from V and 11 bases from J; bases unmatched to any gene: 8. The CDR3 region is CASSQSGTEQYF. The CDR3 DNA reads TGTGCCAGCAGTCAATCCGGGACAGAGCAGTATTTT.

A few counts support this clonotype. The V and J genes are TRBV20-1 and TRBJ2-7; D perhaps matches TRBD2 (5 bases). CDR3 length equals 15 residues. CDR1 DFQATT and CDR2 SNEGSKA come from the germline V gene (reference sequence). The ends were cut back, 1 base at V and 2 bases at J, with 15 bases in the middle. The CDR3 reads CSARGPSRGTYEQYF. DNA for the CDR3: TGCAGTGCTAGAGGACCCAGTCGGGGAACCTACGAGCAGTACTTC.

This clonotype was picked up a small number of times. The chain uses TRBV11-1 and TRBJ1-3, with TRBD1 matching 7 bases. The germline V gene encodes CDR1 SGHAT and CDR2 FQDESV (reference sequence). J was trimmed by 0 bases and V by 5 bases; bases with no gene match: 16. The CDR3 spans 19 residues. DNA of the CDR3: TGTGCCAGCAGCCCCCAAAGGGCAGGGGGTTCCTACTCTGGAAACACCATATATTTT. Its translation is CASSPQRAGGSYSGNTIYF.

This clonotype was counted a few times. The V and J genes are TRBV4-2 and TRBJ2-2; D is undetermined. Per the germline V gene, CDR1 is LGHNA and CDR2 is YNFKEQ. The CDR3 extends over 16 amino acids. V shed 0 bases and J shed 5 bases, with 13 bases lying between them. The CDR3 region has the DNA TGTGCCAGCAGCCAAGACGGTAGTGGTGGAACCGGGGAGCTGTTTTTT. Encoded protein: CASSQDGSGGTGELFF.

This clonotype showed up many times. The chain is built from TRBV29-1 and TRBJ2-7, with D tentatively TRBD2 (5 bases). This CDR3 is built from 13 residues. Trimming stripped 6 bases from V and 3 bases from J, with 15 bases between. Germline V lookup: CDR1 SQVTM, CDR2 ANQGSEA. The CDR3 spells CSVGGLADYEQYF. The CDR3 DNA sequence: TGCAGCGTGGGCGGGCTAGCAGACTACGAGCAGTACTTC.

This clonotype was observed a handful of times. The chain employs TRBV28 and TRBJ2-5, with D perhaps matching TRBD1 or TRBD2 (6 bases each). The CDR3 is made up of 13 amino acids. Trimming removed 2 bases from V and 6 bases from J, with 10 bases in between. Germline V gives CDR1 MDHEN, CDR2 SYDVKM. The CDR3 here is CASSLRRGQTQYF. DNA for the CDR3: TGTGCCAGCAGTTTAAGACGGGGGCAGACCCAGTACTTC.

The chain is built from TRBV7-9 and TRBJ1-1; a weak D match, TRBD1 (5 bases). The CDR3 is made up of 15 amino acids. Germline V gene sequence: CDR1 SEHNR, CDR2 FQNEAQ (reference sequence). V shed 4 bases and J shed 4 bases, with 16 bases lying between them. The CDR3 DNA reads as TGTGCCAGCAGCTCTTACCTAGGGGCGAGCACTGAAGCTTTCTTT. It is translated as CASSSYLGASTEAFF.